These T cell receptor beta chains were read from a single sample in a study of T cells after somatic rescue of genetic block. Clones were read by immunoSEQ multiplex PCR, and TCRdb kept only the in-frame ones, dropping some. This sample has around 100,000 clones, with under 95% found just once. The sequencing input was peripheral blood mononuclear cells (PBMCs). The origin of the receptors is a woman aged 18-29 years. CDR3s include the opening cysteine and the closing phenylalanine or tryptophan. D genes are given only for firm matches. The size field is filled for only some rows; it gives once, few, many or a size class.

v_gene	d_gene	j_gene	abundance	CDR3aa	CDR3nt
TRBV7-9	NA	TRBJ1-1	NA	CASSLGAAYTEAFF	TGTGCCAGCAGCTTAGGTGCAGCTTACACTGAAGCTTTCTTT
TRBV6-4	NA	TRBJ2-1	NA	CASSGVADTGNEQFF	TGTGCCAGCAGTGGCGTAGCGGATACGGGCAATGAGCAGTTCTTC
TRBV28	NA	TRBJ2-6	NA	CASSFGPLSGANVLTF	TGTGCCAGCAGTTTCGGACCTCTCTCTGGGGCCAACGTCCTGACTTTC
TRBV7-9	TRBD1	TRBJ1-3	NA	CASSSAGGRDTIYF	TGTGCCAGCAGCTCAGCAGGGGGCAGGGACACCATATATTTT
TRBV5-4	NA	TRBJ1-2	NA	CASSLARERQGYTF	TGTGCCAGCAGCTTGGCCCGGGAACGACAGGGCTACACCTTC
TRBV2	NA	TRBJ1-3	NA	CARTDRSGNTIYF	TGTGCCAGGACGGATCGCTCTGGAAACACCATATATTTT
TRBV19	NA	TRBJ2-1	NA	CASSPGTYNEQFF	TGTGCCAGTAGTCCAGGGACTTACAATGAGCAGTTCTTC
TRBV19	NA	TRBJ2-7	NA	CASSRGGEQYF	TGTGCCAGTAGCAGGGGGGGCGAGCAGTACTTC
TRBV13	NA	TRBJ1-1	NA	CASSHRYSTEAFF	TGTGCCAGCAGCCACAGATATTCCACTGAAGCTTTCTTT
TRBV19	NA	TRBJ2-1	NA	CASSFVVNEQFF	TGTGCCAGTAGTTTCGTGGTGAATGAGCAGTTCTTC
TRBV6-5	NA	TRBJ1-5	NA	CASSYRRNQPQHF	TGTGCCAGCAGTTACCGGCGAAATCAGCCCCAGCATTTT
TRBV20-1	NA	TRBJ2-7	few	CSAEQGRQYF	TGCAGTGCTGAGCAGGGTAGGCAGTACTTC
TRBV2	NA	TRBJ2-3	once	CASSEDTQYF	TGTGCCAGCAGTGAAGATACGCAGTATTTT
TRBV6-5	NA	TRBJ2-7	NA	CASSVTPGLYEQYF	TGTGCCAGCAGCGTTACCCCCGGGCTTTACGAGCAGTACTTC
TRBV2	NA	TRBJ1-1	NA	CASRRDAEAFF	TGTGCCAGTCGGAGGGACGCTGAAGCTTTCTTT